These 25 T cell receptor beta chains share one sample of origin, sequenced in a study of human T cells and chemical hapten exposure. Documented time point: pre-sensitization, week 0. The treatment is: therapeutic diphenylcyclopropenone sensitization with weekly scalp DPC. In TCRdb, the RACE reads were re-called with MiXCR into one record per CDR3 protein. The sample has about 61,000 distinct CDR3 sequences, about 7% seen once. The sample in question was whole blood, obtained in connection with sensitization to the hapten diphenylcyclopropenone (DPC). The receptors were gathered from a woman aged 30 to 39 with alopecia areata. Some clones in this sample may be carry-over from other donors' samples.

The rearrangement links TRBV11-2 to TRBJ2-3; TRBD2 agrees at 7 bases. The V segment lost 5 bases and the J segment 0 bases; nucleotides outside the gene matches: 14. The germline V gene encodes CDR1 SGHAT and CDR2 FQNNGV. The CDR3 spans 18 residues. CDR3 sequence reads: CASSQYHVISGSTDTQYF. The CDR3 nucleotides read TGTGCCAGCAGCCAGTACCATGTTATTAGCGGGAGCACAGATACGCAGTATTTT.

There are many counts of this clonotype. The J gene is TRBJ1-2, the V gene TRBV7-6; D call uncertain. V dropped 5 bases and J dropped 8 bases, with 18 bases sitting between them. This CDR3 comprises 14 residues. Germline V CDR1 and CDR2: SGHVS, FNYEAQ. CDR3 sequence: CASSPFPKGGGYTF. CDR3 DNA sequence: TGTGCCAGCAGCCCCTTCCCGAAGGGCGGGGGCTACACCTTC.

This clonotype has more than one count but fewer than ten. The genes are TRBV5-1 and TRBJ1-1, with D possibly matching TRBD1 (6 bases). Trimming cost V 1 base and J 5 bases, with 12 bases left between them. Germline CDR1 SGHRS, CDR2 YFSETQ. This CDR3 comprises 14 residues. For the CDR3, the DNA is TGCGCCAGCAGCTTGACAGGGAGTGGGACTGAAGCTTTCTTT. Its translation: CASSLTGSGTEAFF.

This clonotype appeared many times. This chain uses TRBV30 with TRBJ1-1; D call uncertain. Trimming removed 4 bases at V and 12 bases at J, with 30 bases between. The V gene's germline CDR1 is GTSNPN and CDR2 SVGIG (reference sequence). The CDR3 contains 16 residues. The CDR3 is CAWIARIAISPRGPFF. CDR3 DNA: TGTGCCTGGATTGCCCGCATTGCTATTTCCCCGCGAGGGCCTTTCTTT. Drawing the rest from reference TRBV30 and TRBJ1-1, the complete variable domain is SQTIHQWPATLVQPVGSPLSLECTVEGTSNPNLYWYRQAAGRGLQLLFYSVGIGQISSEVPQNLSASRPQDRQFILSSKKLLLSDSGFYLCAWIARIAISPRGPFFGQGTRLTVV.

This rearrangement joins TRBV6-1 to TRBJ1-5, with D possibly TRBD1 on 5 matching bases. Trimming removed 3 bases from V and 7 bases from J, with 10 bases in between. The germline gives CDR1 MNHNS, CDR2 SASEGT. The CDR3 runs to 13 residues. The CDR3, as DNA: TGTGCCAGCAGTGATCTGGGGCGGCAGCCCCAGCATTTT. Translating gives CASSDLGRQPQHF.

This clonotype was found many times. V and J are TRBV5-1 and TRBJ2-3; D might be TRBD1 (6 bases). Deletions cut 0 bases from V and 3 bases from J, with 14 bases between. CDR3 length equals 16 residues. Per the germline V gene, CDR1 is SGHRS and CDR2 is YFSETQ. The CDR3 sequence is CASSLVDSRPTDTQYF. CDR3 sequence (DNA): TGCGCCAGCAGCTTGGTGGACAGCCGTCCAACAGATACGCAGTATTTT.

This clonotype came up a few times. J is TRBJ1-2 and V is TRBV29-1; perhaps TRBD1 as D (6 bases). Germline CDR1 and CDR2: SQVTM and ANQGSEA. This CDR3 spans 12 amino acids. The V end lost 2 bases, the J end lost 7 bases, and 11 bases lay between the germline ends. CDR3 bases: TGCAGCGTTGAAAGGGGGGCCGGTGGCTACACCTTC. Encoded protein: CSVERGAGGYTF.

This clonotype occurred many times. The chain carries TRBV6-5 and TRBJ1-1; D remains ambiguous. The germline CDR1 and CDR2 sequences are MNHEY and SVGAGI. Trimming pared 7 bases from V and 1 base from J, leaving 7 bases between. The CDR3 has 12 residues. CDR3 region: CASNTRNTEAFF. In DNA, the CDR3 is TGTGCCAGCAATACCCGGAACACTGAAGCTTTCTTT.

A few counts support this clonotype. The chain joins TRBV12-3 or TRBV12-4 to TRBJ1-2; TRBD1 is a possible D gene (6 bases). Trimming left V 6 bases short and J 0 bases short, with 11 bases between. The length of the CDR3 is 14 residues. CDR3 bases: TGTGCCAGCAGGCCAAGGGGGTCTAACTATGGCTACACCTTC. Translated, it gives CASRPRGSNYGYTF.

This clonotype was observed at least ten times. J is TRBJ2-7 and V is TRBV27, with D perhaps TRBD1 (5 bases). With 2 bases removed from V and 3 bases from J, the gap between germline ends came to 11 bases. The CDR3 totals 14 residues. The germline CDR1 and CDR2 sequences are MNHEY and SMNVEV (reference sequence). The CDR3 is CASSLRQGIYEQYF. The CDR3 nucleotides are TGTGCCAGCAGTTTACGGCAGGGCATCTACGAGCAGTACTTC.

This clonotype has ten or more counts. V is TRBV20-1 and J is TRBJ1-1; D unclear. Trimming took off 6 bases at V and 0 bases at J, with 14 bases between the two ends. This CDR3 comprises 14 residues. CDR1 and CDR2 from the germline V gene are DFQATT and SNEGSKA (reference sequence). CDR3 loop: CSAKKDGMNTEAFF. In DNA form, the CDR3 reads TGCAGTGCGAAGAAGGACGGCATGAACACTGAAGCTTTCTTT.

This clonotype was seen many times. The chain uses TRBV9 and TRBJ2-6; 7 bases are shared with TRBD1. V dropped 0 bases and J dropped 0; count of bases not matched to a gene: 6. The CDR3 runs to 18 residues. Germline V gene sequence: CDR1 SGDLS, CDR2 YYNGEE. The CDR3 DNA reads TGTGCCAGCAGCGTAGTGAGGGGGCAGTTCTCTGGGGCCAACGTCCTGACTTTC. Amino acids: CASSVVRGQFSGANVLTF.

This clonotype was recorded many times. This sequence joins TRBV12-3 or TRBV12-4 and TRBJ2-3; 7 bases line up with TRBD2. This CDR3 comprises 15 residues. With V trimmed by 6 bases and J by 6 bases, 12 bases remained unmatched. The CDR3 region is CASSLTGTTSDTQYF. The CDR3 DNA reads TGTGCCAGCAGCCTTACCGGGACTACCTCGGATACGCAGTATTTT.

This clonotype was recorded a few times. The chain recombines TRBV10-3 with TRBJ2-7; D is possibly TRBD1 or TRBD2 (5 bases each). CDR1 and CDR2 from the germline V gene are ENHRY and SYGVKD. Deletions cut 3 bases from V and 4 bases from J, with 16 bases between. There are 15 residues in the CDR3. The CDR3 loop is CAISDTGTLKYEQYF. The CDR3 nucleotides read TGTGCCATCAGTGACACCGGGACCCTTAAGTACGAGCAGTACTTC.

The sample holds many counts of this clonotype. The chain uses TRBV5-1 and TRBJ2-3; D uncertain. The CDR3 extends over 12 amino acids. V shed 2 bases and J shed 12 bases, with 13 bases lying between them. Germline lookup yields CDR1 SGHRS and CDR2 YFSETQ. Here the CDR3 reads CASSFPSQEQYF. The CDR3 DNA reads TGCGCCAGCAGCTTCCCATCCCAAGAACAGTATTTT.

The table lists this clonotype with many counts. This chain's CDR3 is CSATSGIPYGATVSTDTQYF. The DNA for the CDR3 is TGCAGTGCTACTTCTGGGATCCCGTATGGGGCGACCGTCTCCACAGATACGCAGTATTTT. The chain has TRBV20-1 and TRBJ2-3; D may be TRBD1 (5 bases). V lost 4 bases and J lost 2, with 31 bases in between. The CDR3 runs to 20 residues. Germline CDR1 reads DFQATT; CDR2 reads SNEGSKA (reference sequence).

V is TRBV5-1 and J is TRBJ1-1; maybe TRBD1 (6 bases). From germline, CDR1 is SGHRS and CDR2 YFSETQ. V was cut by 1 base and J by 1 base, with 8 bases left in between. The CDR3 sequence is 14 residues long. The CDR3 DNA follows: TGCGCCAGCAGCTTGCAGGGGCAGAACACTGAAGCTTTCTTT. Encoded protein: CASSLQGQNTEAFF.

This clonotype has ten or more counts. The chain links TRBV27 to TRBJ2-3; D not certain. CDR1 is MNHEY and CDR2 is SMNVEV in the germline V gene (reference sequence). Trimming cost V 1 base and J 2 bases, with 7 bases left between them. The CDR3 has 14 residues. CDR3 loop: CASSLWQATDTQYF. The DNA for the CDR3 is TGTGCCAGCAGTTTATGGCAGGCCACAGATACGCAGTATTTT.

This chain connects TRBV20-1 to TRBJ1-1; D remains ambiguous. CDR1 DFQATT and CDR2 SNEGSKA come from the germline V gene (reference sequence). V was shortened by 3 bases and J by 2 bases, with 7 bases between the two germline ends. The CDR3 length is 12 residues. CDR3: CSASSGNTEAFF. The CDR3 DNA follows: TGCAGTGCTAGTTCCGGTAACACTGAAGCTTTCTTT.

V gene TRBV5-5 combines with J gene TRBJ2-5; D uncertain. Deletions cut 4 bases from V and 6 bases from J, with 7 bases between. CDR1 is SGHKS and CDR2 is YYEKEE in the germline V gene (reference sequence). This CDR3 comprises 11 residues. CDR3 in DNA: TGTGCCAGCAGCGGTCAAAAGACCCAGTACTTC. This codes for CASSGQKTQYF.

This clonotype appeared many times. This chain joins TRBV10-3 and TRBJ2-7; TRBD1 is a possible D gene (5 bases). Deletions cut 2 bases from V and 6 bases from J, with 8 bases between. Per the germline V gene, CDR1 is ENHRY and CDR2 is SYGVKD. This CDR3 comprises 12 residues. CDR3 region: CAISEVQGEQYF. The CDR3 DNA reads TGTGCCATCAGTGAGGTTCAGGGCGAGCAGTACTTC.

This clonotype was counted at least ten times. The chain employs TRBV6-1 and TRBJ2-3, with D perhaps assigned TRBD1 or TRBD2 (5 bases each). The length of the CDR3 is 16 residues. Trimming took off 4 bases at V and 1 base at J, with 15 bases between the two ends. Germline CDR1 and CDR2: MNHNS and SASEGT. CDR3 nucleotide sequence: TGTGCCAGCAGTGGGTCCCGGAGAGGGGGCACAGATACGCAGTATTTT. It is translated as CASSGSRRGGTDTQYF.

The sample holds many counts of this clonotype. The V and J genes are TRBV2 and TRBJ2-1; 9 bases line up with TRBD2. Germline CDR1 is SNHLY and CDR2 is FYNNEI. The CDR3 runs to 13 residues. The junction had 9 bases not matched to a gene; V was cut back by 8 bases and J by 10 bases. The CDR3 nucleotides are TGTGCCAGCTTAGCGGGGGCGCTGAGGGAGCAGTTCTTC. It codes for CASLAGALREQFF. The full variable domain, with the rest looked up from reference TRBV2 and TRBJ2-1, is EPEVTQTPSHQVTQMGQEVILRCVPISNHLYFYWYRQILGQKVEFLVSFYNNEISEKSEIFDDQFSVERPDGSNFTLKIRSTKLEDSAMYFCASLAGALREQFFGPGTRLTVL.

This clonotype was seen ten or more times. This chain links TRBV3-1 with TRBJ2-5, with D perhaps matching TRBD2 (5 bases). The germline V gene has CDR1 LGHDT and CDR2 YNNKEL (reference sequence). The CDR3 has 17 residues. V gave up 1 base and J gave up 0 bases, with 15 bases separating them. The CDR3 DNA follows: TGTGCCAGCAGCCAAGTGAGGGCAGGAGAGTACCAAGAGACCCAGTACTTC. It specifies CASSQVRAGEYQETQYF.

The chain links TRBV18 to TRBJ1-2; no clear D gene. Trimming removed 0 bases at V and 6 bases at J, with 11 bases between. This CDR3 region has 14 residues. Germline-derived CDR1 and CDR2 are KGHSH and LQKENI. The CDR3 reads CASSPPAGIDGYTF. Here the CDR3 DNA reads TGTGCCAGCTCACCACCGGCGGGGATCGATGGCTACACCTTC.